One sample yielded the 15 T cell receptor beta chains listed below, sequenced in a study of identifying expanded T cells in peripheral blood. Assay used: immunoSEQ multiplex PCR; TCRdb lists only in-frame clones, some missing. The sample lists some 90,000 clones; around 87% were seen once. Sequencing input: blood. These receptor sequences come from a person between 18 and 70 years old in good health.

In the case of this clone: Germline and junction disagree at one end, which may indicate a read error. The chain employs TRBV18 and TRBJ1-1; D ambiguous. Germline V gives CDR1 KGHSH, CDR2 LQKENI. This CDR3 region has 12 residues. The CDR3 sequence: CASSPENIEAFF. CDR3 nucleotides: TGTGCCAGCTCACCGGAGAACATTGAAGCTTTCTTT.

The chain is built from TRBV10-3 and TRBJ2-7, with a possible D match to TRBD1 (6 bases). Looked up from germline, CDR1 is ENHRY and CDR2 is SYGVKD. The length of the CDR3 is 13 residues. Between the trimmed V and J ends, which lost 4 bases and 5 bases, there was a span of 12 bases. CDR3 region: CAISGLDSNEQYF. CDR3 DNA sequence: TGTGCCATCAGTGGACTGGACAGCAACGAGCAGTACTTC.

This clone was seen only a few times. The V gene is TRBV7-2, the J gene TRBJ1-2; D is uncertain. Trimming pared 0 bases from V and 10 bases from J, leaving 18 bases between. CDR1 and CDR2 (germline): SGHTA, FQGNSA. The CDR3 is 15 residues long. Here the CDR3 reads CASSLAGVSRLVYTF. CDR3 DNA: TGTGCCAGCAGCTTAGCCGGGGTATCAAGGCTTGTCTACACCTTC.

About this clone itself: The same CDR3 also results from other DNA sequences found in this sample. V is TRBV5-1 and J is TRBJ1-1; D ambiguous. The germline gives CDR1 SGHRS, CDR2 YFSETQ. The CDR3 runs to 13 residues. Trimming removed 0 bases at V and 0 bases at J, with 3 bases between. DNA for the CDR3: TGCGCCAGCAGCTTGGGGGTGAACACTGAAGCTTTCTTT. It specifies CASSLGVNTEAFF.

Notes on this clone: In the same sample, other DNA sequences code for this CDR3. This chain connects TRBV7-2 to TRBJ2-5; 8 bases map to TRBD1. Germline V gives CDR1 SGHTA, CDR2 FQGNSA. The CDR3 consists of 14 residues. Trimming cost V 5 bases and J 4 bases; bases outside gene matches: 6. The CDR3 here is CASSQGQGRETQYF. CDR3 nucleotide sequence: TGTGCCAGCAGCCAAGGACAGGGTCGAGAGACCCAGTACTTC.

In nucleotides, the CDR3 is TGTGCCAGCAGTGAAGCGCAATGGCATGGCTACACCTTC. Residues: CASSEAQWHGYTF. The genes are TRBV2 and TRBJ1-2, with D uncertain. Germline V gives CDR1 SNHLY, CDR2 FYNNEI. This CDR3 is built from 13 residues. The V and J ends lost 0 bases and 6 bases respectively, with 8 bases between them.

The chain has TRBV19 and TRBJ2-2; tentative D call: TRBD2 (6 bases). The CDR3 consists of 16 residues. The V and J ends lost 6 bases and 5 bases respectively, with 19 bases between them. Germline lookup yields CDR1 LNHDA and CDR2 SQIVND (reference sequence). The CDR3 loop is CASSEGTGGWTGELFF. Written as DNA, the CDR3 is TGTGCCAGTAGCGAAGGGACTGGAGGTTGGACCGGGGAGCTGTTTTTT.

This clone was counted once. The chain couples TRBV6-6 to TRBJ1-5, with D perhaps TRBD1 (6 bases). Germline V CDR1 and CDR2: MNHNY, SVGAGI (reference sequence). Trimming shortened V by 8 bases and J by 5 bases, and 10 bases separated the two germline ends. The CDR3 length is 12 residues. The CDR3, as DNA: TGTGCCAGCGTTAGGGGGGATCAGCCCCAGCATTTT. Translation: CASVRGDQPQHF.

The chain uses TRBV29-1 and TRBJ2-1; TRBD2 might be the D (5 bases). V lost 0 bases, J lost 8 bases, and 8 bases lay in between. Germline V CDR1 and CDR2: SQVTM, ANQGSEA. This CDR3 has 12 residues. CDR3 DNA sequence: TGCAGCGTTGAAGAGGGAGAGGATGAGCAGTTCTTC. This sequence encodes CSVEEGEDEQFF.

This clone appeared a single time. This CDR3 is CASRTENNSPLHF. CDR3 DNA sequence: TGCGCCAGCAGGACAGAGAATAATTCACCCCTCCACTTT. This chain connects TRBV5-1 to TRBJ1-6, with D perhaps TRBD1 (5 bases). V gave up 5 bases and J gave up 5 bases, with 8 bases separating them. CDR1 SGHRS and CDR2 YFSETQ come from the germline V gene. CDR3 size: 13 residues.

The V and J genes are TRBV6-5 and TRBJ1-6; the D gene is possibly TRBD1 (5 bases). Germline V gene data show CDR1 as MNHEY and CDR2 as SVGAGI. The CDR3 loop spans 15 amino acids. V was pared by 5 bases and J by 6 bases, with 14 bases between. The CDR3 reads CASSHGARGNSPLHF. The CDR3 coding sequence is TGTGCCAGCAGTCACGGGGCCCGGGGTAATTCACCCCTCCACTTT.

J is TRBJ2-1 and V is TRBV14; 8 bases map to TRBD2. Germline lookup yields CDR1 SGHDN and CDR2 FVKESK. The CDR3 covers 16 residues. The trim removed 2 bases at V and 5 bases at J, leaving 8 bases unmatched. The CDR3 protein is CASSQYRIGGDNEQFF. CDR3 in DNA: TGTGCCAGCAGCCAATACCGTATCGGGGGGGACAATGAGCAGTTCTTC.

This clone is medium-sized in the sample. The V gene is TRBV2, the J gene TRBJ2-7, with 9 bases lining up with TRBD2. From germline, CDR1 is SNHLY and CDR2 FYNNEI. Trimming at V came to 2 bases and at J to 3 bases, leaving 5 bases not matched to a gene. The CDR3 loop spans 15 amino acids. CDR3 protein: CASSEWVSGGYEQYF. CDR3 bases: TGTGCCAGCAGTGAATGGGTTAGCGGGGGCTACGAGCAGTACTTC.

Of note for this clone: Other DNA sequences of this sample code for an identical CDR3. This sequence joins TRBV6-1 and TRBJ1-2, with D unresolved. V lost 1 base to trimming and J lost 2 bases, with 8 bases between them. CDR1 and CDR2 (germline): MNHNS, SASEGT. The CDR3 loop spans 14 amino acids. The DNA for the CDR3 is TGTGCCAGCAGTGAAGTGGCAGCCAACTATGGCTACACCTTC. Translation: CASSEVAANYGYTF.

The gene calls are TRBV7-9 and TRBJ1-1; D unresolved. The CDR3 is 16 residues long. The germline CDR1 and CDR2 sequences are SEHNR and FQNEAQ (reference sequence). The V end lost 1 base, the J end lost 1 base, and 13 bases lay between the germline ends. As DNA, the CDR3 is TGTGCCAGCAGCTTAGGGGTCGGTTCGGCGAACACTGAAGCTTTCTTT. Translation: CASSLGVGSANTEAFF.